The rows below give T cell receptor beta chains drawn from one sample of a study of shared clonotypes between healthy human individuals. Method: immunoSEQ multiplex PCR; TCRdb's copy keeps in-frame clones and lacks some. Here the sample spans some 2.4 million clones, approximately 93% being singletons. The sample comprised naive CD4+ T cells from PBMCs. Receptors originate from a man younger than 35 in good health. Some clones in this sample may be carry-over from other donors' samples. CDR3s include the opening cysteine and the closing phenylalanine or tryptophan. D genes are given only for firm matches. Clone size is not always given. Where it is, it says once, few, many or a class for expanded clones.

V gene: TRBV7-3; clone size: .; J gene: TRBJ2-5; D gene: TRBD1; CDR3 protein: CASSSGTGSPQETQYF; CDR3 DNA: TGTGCCAGCAGCTCAGGGACAGGGAGCCCGCAAGAGACCCAGTACTTC
V gene: TRBV5-1; clone size: .; J gene: TRBJ2-3; D gene: TRBD2; CDR3 protein: CASSQGLPAGPDTQYF; CDR3 DNA: TGCGCCAGCAGCCAGGGACTGCCAGCGGGGCCAGATACGCAGTATTTT
V gene: TRBV27; clone size: .; J gene: TRBJ2-3; D gene: .; CDR3 protein: CASSFSGGDTQYF; CDR3 DNA: TGTGCCAGCAGTTTTTCCGGAGGAGATACGCAGTATTTT
V gene: TRBV30; clone size: .; J gene: TRBJ2-7; D gene: TRBD2; CDR3 protein: CAWNRGLAGHGSYEQYF; CDR3 DNA: TGTGCCTGGAATCGGGGACTAGCGGGACACGGCTCCTACGAGCAGTACTTC
V gene: TRBV2; clone size: .; J gene: TRBJ1-2; D gene: .; CDR3 protein: CASRIEGSTYGYTF; CDR3 DNA: TGTGCCAGCAGGATCGAGGGCAGTACCTATGGCTACACCTTC
V gene: TRBV5-1; clone size: .; J gene: TRBJ1-3; D gene: .; CDR3 protein: CASSLGQPLSGNTIYF; CDR3 DNA: TGCGCCAGCAGCCTGGGACAACCCCTCTCTGGAAACACCATATATTTT
V gene: TRBV4-3; clone size: .; J gene: TRBJ2-7; D gene: .; CDR3 protein: CASSQDLGYEQYF; CDR3 DNA: TGCGCCAGCAGCCAAGATCTTGGCTACGAGCAGTACTTC
V gene: TRBV28; clone size: .; J gene: TRBJ2-7; D gene: TRBD2; CDR3 protein: CASSPGGSREQYF; CDR3 DNA: TGTGCCAGCAGCCCTGGCGGGAGTCGGGAGCAGTACTTC
V gene: TRBV5-1; clone size: .; J gene: TRBJ2-1; D gene: TRBD1; CDR3 protein: CASSAYRQGESNEQFF; CDR3 DNA: TGCGCCAGCAGCGCCTACCGACAGGGAGAAAGCAATGAGCAGTTCTTC
V gene: TRBV25-1; clone size: .; J gene: TRBJ1-3; D gene: TRBD1; CDR3 protein: CASSPPGQPSGNTIYF; CDR3 DNA: TGTGCCAGCAGTCCTCCGGGACAGCCCTCTGGAAACACCATATATTTT
V gene: TRBV7-9; clone size: .; J gene: TRBJ2-5; D gene: TRBD2; CDR3 protein: CASSAPGLAGGPRETQYF; CDR3 DNA: TGTGCCAGCAGCGCACCGGGACTAGCGGGAGGGCCTCGTGAGACCCAGTACTTC
V gene: TRBV5-1; clone size: .; J gene: TRBJ2-3; D gene: .; CDR3 protein: CASSLGERTDTQYF; CDR3 DNA: TGCGCCAGCAGCTTGGGCGAGCGCACAGATACGCAGTATTTT
V gene: TRBV28; clone size: .; J gene: TRBJ1-1; D gene: .; CDR3 protein: CASSFMIEAFF; CDR3 DNA: TGTGCCAGCAGTTTCATGATTGAAGCTTTCTTT
V gene: TRBV5-4; clone size: .; J gene: TRBJ1-3; D gene: .; CDR3 protein: CASSSQGPSGNTIYF; CDR3 DNA: TGTGCCAGCAGCTCCCAGGGACCCTCTGGAAACACCATATATTTT
V gene: TRBV11-2; clone size: .; J gene: TRBJ1-5; D gene: .; CDR3 protein: CASSLNTGPGSNQPQHF; CDR3 DNA: TGTGCCAGCAGCCTCAATACAGGGCCCGGGAGCAATCAGCCCCAGCATTTT
V gene: TRBV7-2; clone size: .; J gene: TRBJ1-2; D gene: .; CDR3 protein: CASSFPPVYGYTF; CDR3 DNA: TGTGCCAGCAGCTTCCCCCCCGTCTATGGCTACACCTTC
V gene: TRBV28; clone size: .; J gene: TRBJ2-7; D gene: TRBD2; CDR3 protein: CAASGLYEQYF; CDR3 DNA: TGTGCGGCTAGCGGTCTCTACGAGCAGTACTTC
V gene: TRBV28; clone size: .; J gene: TRBJ2-1; D gene: TRBD2; CDR3 protein: CASTPLAGGPDEQFF; CDR3 DNA: TGTGCCAGCACTCCCCTAGCGGGAGGGCCCGATGAGCAGTTCTTC
V gene: TRBV28; clone size: .; J gene: TRBJ1-1; D gene: .; CDR3 protein: CAGSIMGVSTEAFF; CDR3 DNA: TGTGCCGGCAGTATTATGGGGGTCAGCACTGAAGCTTTCTTT
V gene: TRBV11-2; clone size: .; J gene: TRBJ1-2; D gene: TRBD1; CDR3 protein: CASSPRDSYGYTF; CDR3 DNA: TGTGCCAGCAGCCCGAGGGACAGCTATGGCTACACCTTC
V gene: TRBV6-5; clone size: .; J gene: TRBJ1-1; D gene: .; CDR3 protein: CASLRRRNTEAFF; CDR3 DNA: TGTGCCAGCTTGAGGCGGAGGAACACTGAAGCTTTCTTT
V gene: TRBV15; clone size: .; J gene: TRBJ1-5; D gene: TRBD1; CDR3 protein: CATSRTLDRDQPQHF; CDR3 DNA: TGTGCCACCAGCAGGACCCTCGACAGGGATCAGCCCCAGCATTTT
V gene: TRBV2; clone size: once; J gene: TRBJ2-1; D gene: .; CDR3 protein: CASSVYSGAPYNEQFF; CDR3 DNA: TGTGCCAGCAGTGTATATTCGGGGGCCCCCTACAATGAGCAGTTCTTC
V gene: TRBV9; clone size: .; J gene: TRBJ2-7; D gene: .; CDR3 protein: CASSVRGEGLAYEQYF; CDR3 DNA: TGTGCCAGCAGCGTAAGGGGAGAGGGCCTAGCCTACGAGCAGTACTTC
V gene: TRBV7-8; clone size: .; J gene: TRBJ2-2; D gene: TRBD2; CDR3 protein: CASSYGGVAGSITGELFF; CDR3 DNA: TGTGCCAGCAGCTATGGGGGAGTAGCGGGGAGTATCACCGGGGAGCTGTTTTTT
V gene: TRBV18; clone size: .; J gene: TRBJ1-4; D gene: .; CDR3 protein: CASSSLGGSDPEKLFF; CDR3 DNA: TGTGCCAGCTCCTCCCTCGGGGGCAGCGATCCGGAAAAACTGTTTTTT
V gene: TRBV9; clone size: once; J gene: TRBJ1-1; D gene: .; CDR3 protein: CASSPQGGVNTEAFF; CDR3 DNA: TGTGCCAGCAGCCCACAGGGCGGAGTGAACACTGAAGCTTTCTTT
V gene: TRBV5-8; clone size: once; J gene: TRBJ2-2; D gene: .; CDR3 protein: CANKAGGKNTGELFF; CDR3 DNA: TGTGCCAACAAGGCAGGGGGGAAGAACACCGGGGAGCTGTTTTTT
V gene: TRBV5-1; clone size: .; J gene: TRBJ2-1; D gene: .; CDR3 protein: CASSLVAGSSYNEQFF; CDR3 DNA: TGCGCCAGCAGCTTGGTGGCGGGTTCCTCCTACAATGAGCAGTTCTTC
V gene: TRBV28; clone size: .; J gene: TRBJ1-2; D gene: TRBD1; CDR3 protein: CASTFLGQGPTAPYGYTF; CDR3 DNA: TGTGCCAGCACTTTCCTGGGACAGGGCCCCACCGCACCCTATGGCTACACCTTC
V gene: TRBV7-9; clone size: .; J gene: TRBJ2-2; D gene: TRBD2; CDR3 protein: CASSAGGPIYTGELFF; CDR3 DNA: TGTGCCAGCAGCGCGGGGGGACCAATTTACACCGGGGAGCTGTTTTTT
V gene: TRBV2; clone size: .; J gene: TRBJ2-3; D gene: TRBD1; CDR3 protein: CASKRGTGGRTDTQYF; CDR3 DNA: TGTGCCAGCAAGAGAGGGACAGGAGGTAGGACAGATACGCAGTATTTT
V gene: TRBV11-2; clone size: .; J gene: TRBJ2-5; D gene: .; CDR3 protein: CASSFEGGNGETQYF; CDR3 DNA: TGTGCCAGCAGCTTTGAGGGGGGGAACGGGGAGACCCAGTACTTC
V gene: TRBV29-1; clone size: .; J gene: TRBJ2-1; D gene: .; CDR3 protein: CSASGLYNEQFF; CDR3 DNA: TGCAGCGCGTCGGGGCTATACAATGAGCAGTTCTTC
V gene: TRBV27; clone size: .; J gene: TRBJ2-4; D gene: .; CDR3 protein: CASSIAGGLAKNIQYF; CDR3 DNA: TGTGCCAGCAGCATCGCCGGCGGCCTAGCCAAAAACATTCAGTACTTC
V gene: TRBV20-1; clone size: .; J gene: TRBJ2-7; D gene: TRBD1; CDR3 protein: CSAETGHEQYF; CDR3 DNA: TGCAGTGCAGAGACAGGGCACGAGCAGTACTTC
V gene: TRBV7-3; clone size: .; J gene: TRBJ2-1; D gene: TRBD2; CDR3 protein: CASSLHRLAGGFGNEQFF; CDR3 DNA: TGTGCCAGCAGCTTACATAGACTAGCGGGAGGCTTTGGGAATGAGCAGTTCTTC
V gene: TRBV5-4; clone size: few; J gene: TRBJ1-1; D gene: .; CDR3 protein: CASSLATGNTEAFF; CDR3 DNA: TGTGCCAGCAGCTTGGCTACGGGGAACACTGAAGCTTTCTTT
V gene: TRBV7-6; clone size: .; J gene: TRBJ2-1; D gene: TRBD2; CDR3 protein: CASSSGGAYNEQFF; CDR3 DNA: TGTGCCAGCAGCTCTGGGGGGGCCTACAATGAGCAGTTCTTC
V gene: TRBV7-2; clone size: .; J gene: TRBJ2-1; D gene: .; CDR3 protein: CASSLVADSYNEQFF; CDR3 DNA: TGTGCCAGCAGCTTAGTTGCGGACTCCTACAATGAGCAGTTCTTC
V gene: TRBV6-5; clone size: .; J gene: TRBJ1-2; D gene: .; CDR3 protein: CASSWRAGDGYTF; CDR3 DNA: TGTGCCAGCAGTTGGAGAGCAGGGGACGGCTACACCTTC
V gene: TRBV7-9; clone size: few; J gene: TRBJ1-1; D gene: .; CDR3 protein: CASSLSGGTEAFF; CDR3 DNA: TGTGCCAGCAGCTTGAGCGGGGGGACTGAAGCTTTCTTT
V gene: TRBV19; clone size: .; J gene: TRBJ2-1; D gene: TRBD2; CDR3 protein: CASSLNSGTSGRPYNEQFF; CDR3 DNA: TGTGCCAGTAGTCTCAATTCCGGGACTAGCGGGAGGCCGTACAATGAGCAGTTCTTC
V gene: TRBV18; clone size: .; J gene: TRBJ2-1; D gene: .; CDR3 protein: CASSPRDTTYNEQFF; CDR3 DNA: TGTGCCAGCTCGCCCCGGGACACCACCTACAATGAGCAGTTCTTC
V gene: TRBV19; clone size: .; J gene: TRBJ2-2; D gene: .; CDR3 protein: CASSLQGGTNTGELFF; CDR3 DNA: TGTGCCAGTAGTCTCCAGGGGGGAACGAACACCGGGGAGCTGTTTTTT
V gene: TRBV7-9; clone size: .; J gene: TRBJ2-3; D gene: .; CDR3 protein: CASSLAGPTGAQYF; CDR3 DNA: TGTGCCAGCAGCTTGGCAGGTCCCACTGGGGCGCAGTATTTT
V gene: TRBV6-5; clone size: once; J gene: TRBJ2-3; D gene: .; CDR3 protein: CASSYFPSADTQYF; CDR3 DNA: TGTGCCAGCAGTTACTTCCCTTCCGCAGATACGCAGTATTTT
V gene: TRBV28; clone size: .; J gene: TRBJ2-1; D gene: TRBD2; CDR3 protein: CVASGRPSYNEQFF; CDR3 DNA: TGTGTAGCTAGCGGGAGACCTTCCTACAATGAGCAGTTCTTC
V gene: TRBV6-1; clone size: .; J gene: TRBJ1-1; D gene: TRBD1; CDR3 protein: CASSGGTGGPEAFF; CDR3 DNA: TGTGCCAGCAGTGGGGGGACAGGGGGACCTGAAGCTTTCTTT
V gene: TRBV5-6; clone size: .; J gene: TRBJ1-3; D gene: .; CDR3 protein: CASSLGANSGNTIYF; CDR3 DNA: TGTGCCAGCAGCTTGGGGGCGAACTCTGGAAACACCATATATTTT
V gene: TRBV6-5; clone size: .; J gene: TRBJ1-1; D gene: TRBD1; CDR3 protein: CASSYAGGTEAFF; CDR3 DNA: TGTGCCAGCAGTTACGCAGGGGGCACTGAAGCTTTCTTT
V gene: TRBV5-5; clone size: .; J gene: TRBJ1-5; D gene: .; CDR3 protein: CASSANTGNQPQHF; CDR3 DNA: TGTGCCAGCAGCGCAAATACTGGCAATCAGCCCCAGCATTTT
V gene: TRBV5-1; clone size: .; J gene: TRBJ2-7; D gene: TRBD2; CDR3 protein: CASSLASSGSGYEQYF; CDR3 DNA: TGCGCCAGCAGCTTGGCCTCTAGCGGGAGCGGATACGAGCAGTACTTC
V gene: TRBV7-6; clone size: .; J gene: TRBJ2-2; D gene: .; CDR3 protein: CASSLSVGGNTGELFF; CDR3 DNA: TGTGCCAGCAGCTTATCTGTGGGAGGGAACACCGGGGAGCTGTTTTTT
V gene: TRBV5-4; clone size: .; J gene: TRBJ1-2; D gene: .; CDR3 protein: CASSQDRNYGYTF; CDR3 DNA: TGTGCCAGCAGCCAAGACAGGAACTATGGCTACACCTTC